Shown below are 9 T cell receptor beta chains from a single sample sequenced in a study of beta chain features in type 1 diabetes (dated by TCRdb to the late 2010s). On the study overall, not on this receptor specifically: A moderate but significant shortening of TCRB CDR3 length was observed in type 1 diabetes patients in all four CD4+ subsets.

These receptors lack a known antigen. Preparation of the library involved the immunoSEQ multiplex PCR assay. The entire isolated RNA was reverse transcribed using the High Capacity cDNA Reverse Transcription Kit, and thus expressed TCRB transcripts were sequenced. The table comes from immuneACCESS by way of TCRdb, which keeps in-frame sequences with V and J called. Part of the clones is missing from these tables; in studies checked, under half for an unresolved V gene and the rest for unknown reasons. The sample data list roughly 230,000 clones, and 9.5% to 13% of these were observed just once. Together, the top ten hold more than 0.015% of the sample. Sequencing input: naive CD4+ T cells from blood. The sample's cell subset or site label, in plain terms: true naive CD4+ T cells. These receptors all stem from a young man with type 1 diabetes.

This clone turned up a few times. The genes are TRBV18 and TRBJ2-1; 7 bases match TRBD1. The CDR3 runs to 16 residues. CDR1 and CDR2 (germline): KGHSH, LQKENI. The V and J ends lost 3 bases and 0 bases, in that order; junction bases with no gene match: 5. The CDR3 reads CASSPPDRASYNEQFF. For the CDR3, the DNA is TGTGCCAGCTCACCCCCCGACAGGGCCTCCTACAATGAGCAGTTCTTC.

The rearrangement links TRBV2 to TRBJ1-1, with D perhaps TRBD1 (6 bases). V was cut by 5 bases and J by 0 bases, with 10 bases left in between. The CDR3 is 14 residues long. Germline values: CDR1 SNHLY, CDR2 FYNNEI. CDR3 sequence reads: CASSRDTLNTEAFF. The CDR3, as DNA: TGTGCCAGCAGTAGGGACACTTTGAACACTGAAGCTTTCTTT.

A few counts support this clone. The chain combines TRBV2 with TRBJ2-1; 11 nucleotides line up with TRBD2. Trimming took 5 bases from V and 9 from J; bases not matched to a gene: 9. The CDR3 consists of 15 residues. Germline lookup yields CDR1 SNHLY and CDR2 FYNNEI. The CDR3 DNA is TGTGCCAGCAGTCTGACTAGCGGGGTGAGGGGTGAGCAGTTCTTC. It specifies CASSLTSGVRGEQFF.

In nucleotides, the CDR3 is TGTGCCAGCAGTCGACAGGGAGGTGAGGGCTACACCTTC. As protein: CASSRQGGEGYTF. This rearrangement joins TRBV2 to TRBJ1-2; the match to TRBD1 covers 7 bases. The junction had 8 bases not matched to a gene; V was cut back by 5 bases and J by 8 bases. The CDR3 runs 13 residues. From germline, CDR1 is SNHLY and CDR2 FYNNEI.

The chain couples TRBV18 to TRBJ2-7; 7 bases match TRBD1. This CDR3 has 14 residues. Per the germline V gene, CDR1 is KGHSH and CDR2 is LQKENI. The junction had 3 bases not matched to a gene; V was cut back by 3 bases and J by 1 base. The CDR3: CASSPGQQSYEQYF. CDR3 coding DNA: TGTGCCAGCTCACCGGGACAGCAGTCCTACGAGCAGTACTTC.

This clone was seen more than once but under ten times. V is TRBV6-6 and J is TRBJ2-5; 10 positions agree with TRBD1. V lost 2 bases to trimming and J lost 4 bases; unmatched junction nucleotides: 7. This CDR3 comprises 16 residues. From germline, CDR1 is MNHNY and CDR2 SVGAGI (reference sequence). The CDR3 bases are TGTGCCAGCAGTTACGGGGCGGGGACAGGGGTAGAGACCCAGTACTTC. As protein: CASSYGAGTGVETQYF.

This chain connects TRBV7-2 to TRBJ2-3, with D perhaps matching TRBD2 (5 bases). V lost 1 base and J 0 bases, leaving 8 bases between the germline ends. This CDR3 spans 15 amino acids. Germline V gives CDR1 SGHTA, CDR2 FQGNSA. The CDR3 DNA sequence: TGTGCCAGCAGCTTAGATGGCGGGAGCACAGATACGCAGTATTTT. Its translation is CASSLDGGSTDTQYF. The full variable domain, its missing parts supplied by reference TRBV7-2 and TRBJ2-3, is GAGVSQSPSNKVTEKGKDVELRCDPISGHTALYWYRQSLGQGLEFLIYFQGNSAPDKSGLPSDRFSAERTGGSVSTLTIQRTQQEDSAVYLCASSLDGGSTDTQYFGPGTRLTVL.

This clone has just a few counts. The chain has TRBV11-2 and TRBJ2-2; D perhaps matches TRBD2 (5 bases). Looked up from germline, CDR1 is SGHAT and CDR2 is FQNNGV. The CDR3 has 13 residues. The V gene lost 3 bases and the J gene lost 6 bases, with 8 bases spanning the gap. The CDR3 protein is CASSFRDPGELFF. CDR3 bases: TGTGCCAGCAGCTTCCGGGATCCCGGGGAGCTGTTTTTT.

This clone has only a few counts. The V call is TRBV6-5, the J call TRBJ2-7; 7 nucleotides line up with TRBD2. V gave up 5 bases and J gave up 0 bases; unmatched junction bases: 7. The germline V gene has CDR1 MNHEY and CDR2 SVGAGI. The CDR3 runs to 15 residues. CDR3 sequence reads: CASSRGAGSSYEQYF. CDR3 DNA: TGTGCCAGCAGTCGCGGAGCGGGGAGCTCCTACGAGCAGTACTTC.